This TCR beta chain was documented in a study of CD8+ T cells in alopecia areata. In each case, RNA was isolated and then reverse transcribed into cDNA as the sequencing template. The table came from immunoSEQ multiplex PCR; TCRdb's copy has only in-frame clones and leaves some out. Among about 160,000 clones, 55% to 75% were seen once, and the ten largest hold 13% to 15%. Sample treatment: oral pan-JAK inhibitor, 5-10 mg twice daily. Germline V lookup: CDR1 SGHTA, CDR2 FQGNSA. The CDR3 is made up of 16 amino acids. Trimming pared 1 base from V and 7 bases from J, leaving 20 bases between. This chain uses TRBV7-2 with TRBJ2-7; D unclear. The source material was CD4+ T cells sorted from blood, sampled at week 24, from a patient treated with tofacitinib. This sequence originates from a human donor with alopecia areata. CDR3 protein: CASSLVGRVPMGEQYF. In DNA, the CDR3 is TGTGCCAGCAGCTTAGTAGGAAGGGTCCCTATGGGGGAGCAGTACTTC.